This T cell receptor beta chain was observed in a study of vaccination and CD4 T cells after COVID-19. Study at large: Six men and four women formed the convalescents, two being Hispanic. Study-level points and caveats: Looking at convalescent patients, 304 of their 307 vaccine-specific clones were spike mono-reactive.

The ends lost 4 bases at V and 4 bases at J; junction bases unmatched: 11. Germline V gene sequence: CDR1 MNHEY, CDR2 SMNVEV (reference sequence). The CDR3 runs to 17 residues. Only a few counts were recorded for this clonotype. Its matching antigen is unknown. Treatment in this sample: 10-day PBMC culture with coronavirus spike peptide pools or control peptides (ViraFEST assay). Half-medium replacement with fresh IL-2 medium took place on days 3 and 7. Sequenced with the Oncomine TCR Beta short-read assay was DNA taken from cultured CD4+ T cells. TCRdb redid the calling of the PCR reads with MiXCR, one entry per CDR3 protein. In the table there are over 10,000 distinct CDR3 sequences, 50% to 60% of which are singletons.

The sequence was obtained from a human donor who had recovered from COVID-19. The sequencing sample was made of CD4+ T cells from blood, cultured in vitro. The chain carries TRBV27 and TRBJ2-3; TRBD2 matches at 10 bases. CDR3 loop: CASSSRASGSWADTQYF. The CDR3 nucleotides read TGTGCCAGCAGTTCGAGGGCTAGCGGGAGTTGGGCAGATACGCAGTATTTT.